This T cell receptor (beta chain) was obtained from a study of T cell repertoires in cytomegalovirus infection. The overall study: CMV infection plus the matching HLA type was flagged by public TCR beta signatures.

This clonotype showed up many times. Its specificity is not known. Study results and limitations: There were HLA-C-restricted CMV-specific TCR beta clonotypes dominating the ex vivo response.

The CDR3 totals 14 residues. CDR1 and CDR2 from the germline V gene are SGHAT and FQNNGV. V was pared by 8 bases and J by 6 bases, with 7 bases of the junction left unmatched. MiXCR, applied by TCRdb to the reads, yields one record per CDR3 protein. The sample includes around 440,000 distinct CDR3 sequences, approximately 11% seen only once; the top ten take more than 8.5%. Sequenced material: PBMCs. The chain combines TRBV11-2 with TRBJ2-1; 10 nucleotides agree with TRBD2. The sequence derives from a human donor in good health (CMV status not recorded). Some clones in this sample may be carry-over from other donors' samples. The CDR3 here is CASPLKRGGNEQFF. The CDR3 region has the DNA TGTGCCAGCCCACTTAAGCGGGGGGGCAATGAGCAGTTCTTC.